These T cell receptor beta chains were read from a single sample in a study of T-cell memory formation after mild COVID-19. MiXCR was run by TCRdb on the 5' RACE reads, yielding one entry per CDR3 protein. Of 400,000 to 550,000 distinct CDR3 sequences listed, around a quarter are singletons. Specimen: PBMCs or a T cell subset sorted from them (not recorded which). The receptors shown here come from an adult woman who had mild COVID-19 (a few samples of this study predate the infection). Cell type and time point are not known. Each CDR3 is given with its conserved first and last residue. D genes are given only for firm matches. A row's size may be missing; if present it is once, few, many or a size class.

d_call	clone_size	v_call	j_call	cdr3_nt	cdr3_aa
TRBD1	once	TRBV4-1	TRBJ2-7	TGCGCCAGCAGCATCTCGGGACAGGATGCCTACGAGCAGTACTTC	CASSISGQDAYEQYF
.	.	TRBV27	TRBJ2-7	TGTGCCAGCAGTTTATCGGGCGGTTTCAGCTCCTACGAGCAGTACTTC	CASSLSGGFSSYEQYF
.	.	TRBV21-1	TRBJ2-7	TGTGCCAGTCCTTCCCGCCCCTCATACGAGCAGTACTTC	CASPSRPSYEQYF
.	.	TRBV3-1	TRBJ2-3	TGTGCCAGCAGCCAAGACCTAGGAAATACGCAGTATTTT	CASSQDLGNTQYF
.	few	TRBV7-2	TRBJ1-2	TGTGCCAGCAGCCCGGGCCTTGGGAGTGGCTACACCTTC	CASSPGLGSGYTF
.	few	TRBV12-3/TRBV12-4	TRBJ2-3	TGTGCCAGCAGTTCCGCAGCGAGCCGGGCAGATACGCAGTATTTT	CASSSAASRADTQYF
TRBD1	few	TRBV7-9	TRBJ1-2	TGTGCCAGCAGCCTAGGGACAGTAATAAACTATGGCTACACCTTC	CASSLGTVINYGYTF
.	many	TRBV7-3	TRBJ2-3	TGTGCCAGCAGCGCCCCTGGGACAGATACGCAGTATTTT	CASSAPGTDTQYF
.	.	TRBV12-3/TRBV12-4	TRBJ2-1	TGTGCCAGCAGTTTAAGTACAGTGCGCTCCTACAATGAGCAGTTCTTC	CASSLSTVRSYNEQFF
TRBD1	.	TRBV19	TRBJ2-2	TGTGCCAGTAGTATGAGGGGGCTAGGCGGGGAGCTGTTTTTT	CASSMRGLGGELFF
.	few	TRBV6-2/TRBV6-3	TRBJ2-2	TGTGCCAGCAGTTCTTTCGTCGGGGAGCTGTTTTTT	CASSSFVGELFF
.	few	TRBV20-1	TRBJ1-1	TGCAGTGCTCAAAGTCGGCGATGGGGCACCGAAGCTTTCTTT	CSAQSRRWGTEAFF
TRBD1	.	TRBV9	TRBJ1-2	TGTGCCAGCAGCCCTCGGACAGGGGACTATGGCTACACCTTC	CASSPRTGDYGYTF
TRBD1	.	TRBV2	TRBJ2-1	TGTGCCAGCAGTGCGACGGGACAGGGGGCCGATGAGCAGTTCTTC	CASSATGQGADEQFF
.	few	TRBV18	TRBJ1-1	TGTGCCAGCTCACCCCGTCGTGGACCCCTGGGGACTGAAGCTTTCTTT	CASSPRRGPLGTEAFF
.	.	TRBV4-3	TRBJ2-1	TGCGCCAGCAGCCAAGAGAGGGTGACTGAGCAGTTCTTC	CASSQERVTEQFF
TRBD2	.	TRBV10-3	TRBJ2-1	TGTGCCATCAGTGAGTCGCAACTAGCGGGTGGGAATGAGCAGTTCTTC	CAISESQLAGGNEQFF
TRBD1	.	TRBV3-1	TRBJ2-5	TGTGCCAGCAGCCAAGAAGGTATTCGGAGGACAGGGGTAGAAGAGACCCAGTACTTC	CASSQEGIRRTGVEETQYF
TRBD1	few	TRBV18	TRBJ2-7	TGTGCCAGCTCGTCCGGACAGGGTATAGCCTACGAGCAGTACTTC	CASSSGQGIAYEQYF
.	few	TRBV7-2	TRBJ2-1	TGTGCCAGCAGCTCCCTACAGCCGTCCTACAATGAGCAGTTCTTC	CASSSLQPSYNEQFF
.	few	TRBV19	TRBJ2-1	TGTGCCAGTAGTATAACAGGCAGGGTGGGCACATTCAATGAGCAGTTCTTC	CASSITGRVGTFNEQFF
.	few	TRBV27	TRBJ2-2	TGTGCCAGCACCTCGTGGGTTCCCGGGGAGCTGTTTTTT	CASTSWVPGELFF
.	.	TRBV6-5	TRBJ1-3	TGTGCCAGCTCGGCAGGGTTAGGAAACACCATATATTTT	CASSAGLGNTIYF
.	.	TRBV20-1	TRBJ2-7	TGCAGTGCCCCCCGAGAACCGGGTCCCCGGGAATACGAGCAGTACTTC	CSAPREPGPREYEQYF
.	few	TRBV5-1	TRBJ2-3	TGCGCCAGCAGCTTGGGGGGGATCGGGGATACGCAGTATTTT	CASSLGGIGDTQYF
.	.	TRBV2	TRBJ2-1	TGTGCCAGCAGTGAATTGGGGGAGCAGTTCTTC	CASSELGEQFF
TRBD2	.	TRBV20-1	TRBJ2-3	TGCAGTGAGGCGGGGGGGAGCACAGATACGCAGTATTTT	CSEAGGSTDTQYF
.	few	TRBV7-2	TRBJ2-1	TGTGCCAGCAGCCCGGACAAGAGCTCCTACAATGAGCAGTTCTTC	CASSPDKSSYNEQFF
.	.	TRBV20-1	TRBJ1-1	TGCAGTGCTAGTCGGTCAGGAGGGGAGGGCAAAGCTTTCTTT	CSASRSGGEGKAFF
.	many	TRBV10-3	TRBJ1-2	TGTGCCATCGAGCGGGGTTTGCATGGCTACACCTTC	CAIERGLHGYTF
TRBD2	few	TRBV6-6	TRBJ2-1	TGTGCCAGCAGCGAACTAGCGGCAGGGGATGAGCAGTTCTTC	CASSELAAGDEQFF
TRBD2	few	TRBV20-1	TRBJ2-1	TGCAGTGCTAGAGTTAGCGGGAGTCAATGGAATGAGCAGTTCTTC	CSARVSGSQWNEQFF
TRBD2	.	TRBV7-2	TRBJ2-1	TGTGCCAGCAGCTCGCAGCGGGAGCGGTCCTACAATGAGCAGTTCTTC	CASSSQRERSYNEQFF
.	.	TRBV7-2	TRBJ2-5	TGTGCCAGCAGCTTAGTGGACCAAGAGACCCAGTACTTC	CASSLVDQETQYF
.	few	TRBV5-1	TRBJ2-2	TGCGCCAGCAGCTTGGACGGCGGAGGGGAGCTGTTTTTT	CASSLDGGGELFF
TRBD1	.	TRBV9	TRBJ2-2	TGTGCCAGCAGCGACCCAGCGGGCGGACAGGGGGTTATCGGGGAGCTGTTTTTT	CASSDPAGGQGVIGELFF
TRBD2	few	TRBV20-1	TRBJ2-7	TGCAGTGCTGAAGGGGACTTAGCGGGGGGCTACGAGCAGTACTTC	CSAEGDLAGGYEQYF
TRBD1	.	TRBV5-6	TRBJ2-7	TGTGCCAGCAGCTTGACGGGACAGGGCCCCTACGAGCAGTACTTC	CASSLTGQGPYEQYF
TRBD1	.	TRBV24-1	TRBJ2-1	TGTGCCACCAGTGATGAACAGGGGTACAATGAGCAGTTCTTC	CATSDEQGYNEQFF